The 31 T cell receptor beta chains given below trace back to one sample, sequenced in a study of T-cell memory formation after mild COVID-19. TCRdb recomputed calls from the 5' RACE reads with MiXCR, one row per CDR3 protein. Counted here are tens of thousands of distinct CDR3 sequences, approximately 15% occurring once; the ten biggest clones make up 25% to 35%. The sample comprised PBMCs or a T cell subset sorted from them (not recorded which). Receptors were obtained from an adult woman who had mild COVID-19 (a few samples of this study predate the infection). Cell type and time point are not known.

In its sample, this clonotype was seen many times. The CDR3 DNA follows: TGTGCCAGCAGCTTGGGACAGAGAAACTATGGCTACACCTTC. Residues: CASSLGQRNYGYTF. This rearrangement joins TRBV7-9 to TRBJ1-2; 7 nucleotides line up with TRBD1. The CDR3 loop spans 14 amino acids. Germline V gene sequence: CDR1 SEHNR, CDR2 FQNEAQ (reference sequence). Trimming took 3 bases from V and 2 from J; bases not matched to a gene: 3.

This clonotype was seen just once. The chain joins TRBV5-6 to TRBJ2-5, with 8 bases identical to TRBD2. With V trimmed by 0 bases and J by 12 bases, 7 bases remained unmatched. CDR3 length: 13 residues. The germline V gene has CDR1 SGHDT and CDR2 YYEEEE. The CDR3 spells CASSLGTGGPKYF. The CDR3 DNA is TGTGCCAGCAGCTTGGGGACGGGAGGGCCAAAGTACTTC.

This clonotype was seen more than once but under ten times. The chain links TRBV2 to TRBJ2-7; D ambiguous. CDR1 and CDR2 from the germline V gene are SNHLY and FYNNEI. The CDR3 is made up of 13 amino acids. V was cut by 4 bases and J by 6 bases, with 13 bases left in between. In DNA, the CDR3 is TGTGCCAGCAGTGCTAGACCCCTCGGCGAGCAGTACTTC. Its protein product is CASSARPLGEQYF.

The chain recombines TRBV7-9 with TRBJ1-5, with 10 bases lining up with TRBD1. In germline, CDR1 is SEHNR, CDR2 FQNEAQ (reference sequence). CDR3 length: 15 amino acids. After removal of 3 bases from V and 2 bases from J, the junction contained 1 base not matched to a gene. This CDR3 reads CASSFGTGGNQPQHF. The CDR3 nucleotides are TGTGCCAGCAGCTTTGGGACAGGGGGCAATCAGCCCCAGCATTTT.

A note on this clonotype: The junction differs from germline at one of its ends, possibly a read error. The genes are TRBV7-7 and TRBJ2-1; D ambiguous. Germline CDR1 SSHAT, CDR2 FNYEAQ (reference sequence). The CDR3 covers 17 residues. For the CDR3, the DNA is TGTGCTAGCAGCTCCCAGCCCGCGAAGAGCTCCTACAATGAGCAGTTCTTC. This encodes CASSSQPAKSSYNEQFF.

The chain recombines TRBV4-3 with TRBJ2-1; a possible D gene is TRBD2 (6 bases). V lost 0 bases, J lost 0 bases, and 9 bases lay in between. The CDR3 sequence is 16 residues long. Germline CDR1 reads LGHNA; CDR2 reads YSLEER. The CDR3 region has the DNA TGCGCCAGCAGCCAAGATGGGGGGAGCTCCTACAATGAGCAGTTCTTC. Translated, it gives CASSQDGGSSYNEQFF.

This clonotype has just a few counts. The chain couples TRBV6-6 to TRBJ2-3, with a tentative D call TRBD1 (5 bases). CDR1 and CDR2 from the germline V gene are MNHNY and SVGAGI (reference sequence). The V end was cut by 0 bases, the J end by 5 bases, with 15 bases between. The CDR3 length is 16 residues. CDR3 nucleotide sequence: TGTGCCAGCAGTTACTCAGGCTCCACAGGTTTAGATACGCAGTATTTT. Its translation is CASSYSGSTGLDTQYF.

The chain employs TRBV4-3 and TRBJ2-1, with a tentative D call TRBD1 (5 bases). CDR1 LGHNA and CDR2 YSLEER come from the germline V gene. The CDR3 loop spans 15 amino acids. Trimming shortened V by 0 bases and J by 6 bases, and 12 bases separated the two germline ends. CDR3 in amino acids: CASSQDRAWGNEQFF. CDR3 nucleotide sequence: TGCGCCAGCAGCCAAGACAGGGCCTGGGGCAATGAGCAGTTCTTC.

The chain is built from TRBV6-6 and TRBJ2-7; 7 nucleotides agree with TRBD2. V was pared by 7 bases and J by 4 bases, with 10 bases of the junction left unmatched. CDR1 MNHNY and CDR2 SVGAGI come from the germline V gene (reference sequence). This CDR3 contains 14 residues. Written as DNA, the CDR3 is TGTGCCAGCAACGGGGGAGGGCCGGTATACGAGCAGTACTTC. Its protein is CASNGGGPVYEQYF.

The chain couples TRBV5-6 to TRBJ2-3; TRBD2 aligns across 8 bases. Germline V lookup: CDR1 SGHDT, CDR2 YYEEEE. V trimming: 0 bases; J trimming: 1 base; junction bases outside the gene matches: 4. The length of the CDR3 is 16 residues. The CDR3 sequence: CASSLVRGGGTDTQYF. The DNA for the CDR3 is TGTGCCAGCAGCTTGGTCCGGGGGGGGGGCACAGATACGCAGTATTTT.

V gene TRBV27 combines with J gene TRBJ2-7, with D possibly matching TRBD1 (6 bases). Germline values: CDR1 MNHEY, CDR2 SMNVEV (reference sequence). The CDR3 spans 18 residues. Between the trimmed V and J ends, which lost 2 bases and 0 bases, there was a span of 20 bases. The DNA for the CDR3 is TGTGCCAGCAGTTTAGAGGGGGACCCAAGGTTCAGCTCCTACGAGCAGTACTTC. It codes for CASSLEGDPRFSSYEQYF.

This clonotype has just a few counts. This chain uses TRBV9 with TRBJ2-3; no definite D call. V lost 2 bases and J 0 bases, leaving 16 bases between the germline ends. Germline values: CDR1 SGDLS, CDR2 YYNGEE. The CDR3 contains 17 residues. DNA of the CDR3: TGTGCCAGCAGCGTCGGGCTAGGACGTGCTAGCACAGATACGCAGTATTTT. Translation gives CASSVGLGRASTDTQYF.

The CDR3 DNA follows: TGCGCCAGCAGCTTGGGAACAGGGGGCTTCACTGAAGCTTTCTTT. It translates to CASSLGTGGFTEAFF. The chain uses TRBV5-1 and TRBJ1-1, with 9 bases identical to TRBD1. V was clipped by 0 bases and J by 4 bases; unmatched bases: 4. The CDR3 covers 15 residues. Germline assignment: CDR1 SGHRS and CDR2 YFSETQ.

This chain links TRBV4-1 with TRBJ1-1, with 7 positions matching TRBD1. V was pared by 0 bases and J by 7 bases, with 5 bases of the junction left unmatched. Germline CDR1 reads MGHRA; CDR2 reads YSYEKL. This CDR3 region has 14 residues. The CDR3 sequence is CASSQDPGQVEAFF. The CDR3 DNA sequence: TGCGCCAGCAGCCAAGATCCCGGACAGGTTGAAGCTTTCTTT.

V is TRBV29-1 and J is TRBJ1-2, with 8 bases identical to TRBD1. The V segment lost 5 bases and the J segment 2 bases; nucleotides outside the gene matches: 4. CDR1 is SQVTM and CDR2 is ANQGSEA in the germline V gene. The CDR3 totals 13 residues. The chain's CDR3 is CSVLAGGNYGYTF. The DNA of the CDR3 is TGCAGCGTTTTGGCAGGGGGCAACTATGGCTACACCTTC. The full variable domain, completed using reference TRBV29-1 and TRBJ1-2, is SAVISQKPSRDICQRGTSLTIQCQVDSQVTMMFWYRQQPGQSLTLIATANQGSEATYESGFVIDKFPISRPNLTFSTLTVSNMSPEDSSIYLCSVLAGGNYGYTFGSGTRLTVV.

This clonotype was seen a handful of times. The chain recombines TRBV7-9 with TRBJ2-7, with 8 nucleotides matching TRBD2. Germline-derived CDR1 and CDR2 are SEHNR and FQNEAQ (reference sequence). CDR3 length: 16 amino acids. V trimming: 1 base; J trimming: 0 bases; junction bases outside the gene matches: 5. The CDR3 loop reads CASSLGGTSPSYEQYF. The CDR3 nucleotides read TGTGCCAGCAGCTTAGGGGGGACTAGTCCCTCCTACGAGCAGTACTTC.

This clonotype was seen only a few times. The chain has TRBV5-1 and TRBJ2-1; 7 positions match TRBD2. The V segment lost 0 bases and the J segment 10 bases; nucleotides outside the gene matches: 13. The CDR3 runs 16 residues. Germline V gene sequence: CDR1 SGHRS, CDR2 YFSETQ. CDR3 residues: CASSLGSREAPPEQFF. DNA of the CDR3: TGCGCCAGCAGCTTGGGTTCACGGGAGGCCCCCCCCGAGCAGTTCTTC.

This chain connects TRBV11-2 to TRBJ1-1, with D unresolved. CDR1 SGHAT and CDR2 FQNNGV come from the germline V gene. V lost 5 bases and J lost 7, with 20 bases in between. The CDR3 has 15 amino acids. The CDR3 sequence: CASSPALGSLHEAFF. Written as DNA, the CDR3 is TGTGCCAGCAGCCCCGCGTTAGGATCTTTACATGAAGCTTTCTTT.

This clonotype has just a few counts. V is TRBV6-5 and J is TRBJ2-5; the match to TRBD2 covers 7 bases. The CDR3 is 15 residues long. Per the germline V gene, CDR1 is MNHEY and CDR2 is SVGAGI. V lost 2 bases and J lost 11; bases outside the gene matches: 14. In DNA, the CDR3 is TGTGCCAGCAGTTACAGTCACACTAGCGACGCAGCACAGTACTTC. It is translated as CASSYSHTSDAAQYF.

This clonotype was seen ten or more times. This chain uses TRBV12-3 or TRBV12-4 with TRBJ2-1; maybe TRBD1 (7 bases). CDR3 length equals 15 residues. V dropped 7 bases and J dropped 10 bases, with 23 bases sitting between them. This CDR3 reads CASTPGGYGGWEQFF. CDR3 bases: TGTGCCAGCACCCCAGGGGGGTACGGCGGGTGGGAGCAGTTCTTC.

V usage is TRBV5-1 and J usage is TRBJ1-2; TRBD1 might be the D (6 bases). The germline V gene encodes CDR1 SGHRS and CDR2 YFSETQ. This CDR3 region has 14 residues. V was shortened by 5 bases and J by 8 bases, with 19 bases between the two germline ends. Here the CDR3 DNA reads TGCGCCAGCAGAAACCCGGACAGCGCCGAAGGCTACACCTTC. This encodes CASRNPDSAEGYTF.

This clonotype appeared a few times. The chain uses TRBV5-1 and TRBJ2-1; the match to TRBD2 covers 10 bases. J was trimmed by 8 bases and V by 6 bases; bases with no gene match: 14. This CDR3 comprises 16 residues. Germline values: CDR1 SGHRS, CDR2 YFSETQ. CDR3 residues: CASTRDSGGYWDEQFF. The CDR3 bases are TGCGCCAGCACCCGGGATAGCGGGGGGTACTGGGATGAGCAGTTCTTC.

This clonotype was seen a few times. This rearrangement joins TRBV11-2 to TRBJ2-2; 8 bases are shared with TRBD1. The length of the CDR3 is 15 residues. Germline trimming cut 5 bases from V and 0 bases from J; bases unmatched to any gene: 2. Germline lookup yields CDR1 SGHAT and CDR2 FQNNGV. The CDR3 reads CASSPGGANTGELFF. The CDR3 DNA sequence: TGTGCCAGCAGCCCAGGGGGCGCGAACACCGGGGAGCTGTTTTTT.

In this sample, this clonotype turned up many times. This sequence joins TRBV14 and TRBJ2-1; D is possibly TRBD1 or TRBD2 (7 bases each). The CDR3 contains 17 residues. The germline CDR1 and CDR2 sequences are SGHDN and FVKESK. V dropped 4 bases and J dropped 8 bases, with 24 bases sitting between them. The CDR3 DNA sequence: TGTGCCAGCAGCCCCCAGGGGGGGCATATGGCATCCGATGAGCAGTTCTTC. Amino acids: CASSPQGGHMASDEQFF. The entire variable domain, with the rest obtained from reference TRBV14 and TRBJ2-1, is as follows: EAGVTQFPSHSVIEKGQTVTLRCDPISGHDNLYWYRRVMGKEIKFLLHFVKESKQDESGMPNNRFLAERTGGTYSTLKVQPAELEDSGVYFCASSPQGGHMASDEQFFGPGTRLTVL.

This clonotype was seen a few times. The CDR3 sequence is CASSLVPYRRRPTEYNEQFF. The CDR3 nucleotides are TGTGCCAGCAGCTTAGTCCCCTACCGGCGACGGCCGACCGAATACAATGAGCAGTTCTTC. The chain recombines TRBV7-2 with TRBJ2-1; D gene ambiguous. Trimming left V 1 base short and J 4 bases short, with 26 bases between. Germline V CDR1 and CDR2: SGHTA, FQGNSA. The CDR3 has 20 amino acids.

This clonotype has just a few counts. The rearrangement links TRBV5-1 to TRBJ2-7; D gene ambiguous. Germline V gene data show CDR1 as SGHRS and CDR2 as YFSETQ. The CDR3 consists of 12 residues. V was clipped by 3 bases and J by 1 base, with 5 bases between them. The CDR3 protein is CASSSTSYEQYF. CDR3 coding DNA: TGCGCCAGCAGCTCGACTTCCTACGAGCAGTACTTC.

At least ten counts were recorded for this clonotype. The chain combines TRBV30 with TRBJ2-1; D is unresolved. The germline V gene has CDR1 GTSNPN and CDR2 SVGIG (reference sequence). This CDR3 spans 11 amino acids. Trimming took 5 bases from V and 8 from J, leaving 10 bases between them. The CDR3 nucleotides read TGTGCCTGGCACCGAGTAGATGAGCAGTTCTTC. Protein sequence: CAWHRVDEQFF. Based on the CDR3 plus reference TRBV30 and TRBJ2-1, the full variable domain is SQTIHQWPATLVQPVGSPLSLECTVEGTSNPNLYWYRQAAGRGLQLLFYSVGIGQISSEVPQNLSASRPQDRQFILSSKKLLLSDSGFYLCAWHRVDEQFFGPGTRLTVL.

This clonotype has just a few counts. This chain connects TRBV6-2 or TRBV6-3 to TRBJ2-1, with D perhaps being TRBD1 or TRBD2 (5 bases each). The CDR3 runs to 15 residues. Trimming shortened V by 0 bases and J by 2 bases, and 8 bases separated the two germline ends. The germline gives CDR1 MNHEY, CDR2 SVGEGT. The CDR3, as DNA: TGTGCCAGCAGTTACTCCGGGGACCCCTACAATGAGCAGTTCTTC. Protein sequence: CASSYSGDPYNEQFF.

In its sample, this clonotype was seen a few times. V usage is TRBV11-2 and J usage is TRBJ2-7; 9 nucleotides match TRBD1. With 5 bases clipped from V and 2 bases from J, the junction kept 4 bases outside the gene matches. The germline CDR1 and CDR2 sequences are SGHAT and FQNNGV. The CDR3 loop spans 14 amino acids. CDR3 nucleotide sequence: TGTGCCAGCAGCGAGTGGGACAGGGCCTACGAGCAGTACTTC. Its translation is CASSEWDRAYEQYF.

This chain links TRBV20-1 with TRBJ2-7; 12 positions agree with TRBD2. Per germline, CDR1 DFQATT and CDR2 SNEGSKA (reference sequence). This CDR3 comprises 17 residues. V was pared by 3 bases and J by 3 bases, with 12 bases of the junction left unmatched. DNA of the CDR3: TGCAGTGCTAGGGCGCGGGACGCGGGACTAGCGGGCTACGAGCAGTACTTC. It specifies CSARARDAGLAGYEQYF.

CDR3 residues: CASSKTGNPYEQYF. The CDR3 DNA reads TGTGCCAGCAGTAAGACAGGGAACCCCTACGAGCAGTACTTC. The chain has TRBV6-6 and TRBJ2-7, with TRBD1 matching over 7 bases. V dropped 5 bases and J dropped 2; count of bases not matched to a gene: 6. This CDR3 region has 14 residues. Germline CDR1 is MNHNY and CDR2 is SVGAGI (reference sequence).